This T cell receptor beta chain appears in the sequencing data of a study of cytomegalovirus exposure and HLA in healthy donors. This clone occurred once. Amplification used 60 Vbeta primers and 13 Jbeta primers. TCRdb's table, derived via immunoSEQ multiplex PCR, lists solely in-frame clones and lacks some. Here the sample spans roughly 200,000 clones, around 78% being singletons. Sequencing was carried out using PBMCs. The TCR comes from a man aged 25 to 40 in good health and CMV-seronegative.

The chain's CDR3 is CASSSTQGRDTQYF. As DNA, the CDR3 is TGTGCCAGCAGTTCGACCCAGGGTCGAGATACGCAGTATTTT. The V call is TRBV6-6, the J call TRBJ2-3; D may be TRBD1 (5 bases). The CDR3 sequence is 14 residues long. V lost 4 bases and J 5 bases, leaving 13 bases between the germline ends. The germline V gene encodes CDR1 MNHNY and CDR2 SVGAGI (reference sequence).